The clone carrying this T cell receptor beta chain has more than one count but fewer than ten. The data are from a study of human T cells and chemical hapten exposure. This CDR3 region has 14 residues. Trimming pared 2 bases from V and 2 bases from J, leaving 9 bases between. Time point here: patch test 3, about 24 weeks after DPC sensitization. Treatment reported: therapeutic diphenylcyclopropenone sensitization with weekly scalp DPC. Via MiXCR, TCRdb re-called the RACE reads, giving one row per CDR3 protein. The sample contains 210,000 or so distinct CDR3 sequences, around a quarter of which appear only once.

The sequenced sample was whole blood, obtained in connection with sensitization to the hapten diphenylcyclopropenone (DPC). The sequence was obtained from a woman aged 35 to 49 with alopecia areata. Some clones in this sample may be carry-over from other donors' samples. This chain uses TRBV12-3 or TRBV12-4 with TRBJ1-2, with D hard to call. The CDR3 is CASSLTGRNYGYTF. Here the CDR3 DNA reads TGTGCCAGCAGTTTAACCGGGCGGAACTATGGCTACACCTTC.